This T cell receptor (beta chain) was sequenced in a study of cytomegalovirus exposure and HLA in healthy donors. Findings and limits, study-wide: Within a later analysis, the majority of CMV-associated TCR beta chains appeared HLA-restricted.

PCR involved 60 Vbeta and 13 Jbeta primers. Sequencing was performed with immunoSEQ multiplex PCR; in TCRdb, only in-frame clones are kept and a portion is missing. This sample has 100,000 to 150,000 clones, with 81% found just once. As for this clone: Its antigen remains unidentified.

V dropped 3 bases and J dropped 6 bases, with 11 bases sitting between them. The germline CDR1 and CDR2 sequences are SQVTM and ANQGSEA. The CDR3 consists of 12 residues. The sequenced sample was PBMCs. This chain connects TRBV29-1 to TRBJ1-1; tentative D call: TRBD1 (5 bases). This clonotype was obtained from a woman aged 40 to 50 in good health and CMV-seronegative. In nucleotides, the CDR3 is TGCAGCGTTGACTCAGGGATCGCTGAAGCTTTCTTT. Its protein product is CSVDSGIAEAFF.